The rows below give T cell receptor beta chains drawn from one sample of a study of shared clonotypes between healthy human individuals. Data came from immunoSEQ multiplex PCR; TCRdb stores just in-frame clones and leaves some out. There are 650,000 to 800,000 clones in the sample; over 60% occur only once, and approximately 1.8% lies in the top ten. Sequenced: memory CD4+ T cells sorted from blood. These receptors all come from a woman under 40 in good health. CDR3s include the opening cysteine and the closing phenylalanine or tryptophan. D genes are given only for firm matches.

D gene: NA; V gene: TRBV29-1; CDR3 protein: CSVRGGREDEKLFF
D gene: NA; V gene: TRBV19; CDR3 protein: CASARWGSSYNEQFF
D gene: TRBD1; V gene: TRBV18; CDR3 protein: CASSTTGAGEKLFF
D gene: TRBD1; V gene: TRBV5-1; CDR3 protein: CASSSRQGPRTEAFF
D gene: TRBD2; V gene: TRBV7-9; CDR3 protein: CASSPARLAGNSGANVLTF
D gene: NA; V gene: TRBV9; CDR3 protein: CASSDRGGYGYTF
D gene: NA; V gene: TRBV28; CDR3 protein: CATYPGSRKPYEQYF
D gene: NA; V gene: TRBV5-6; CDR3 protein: CASGWRTGELFF
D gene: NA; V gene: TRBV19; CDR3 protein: CASSYSNSNQPQHF
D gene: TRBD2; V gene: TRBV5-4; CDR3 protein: CASSFRLAGTTDTQYF
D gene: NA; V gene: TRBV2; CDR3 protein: CASSVRGGGTGNTIYF
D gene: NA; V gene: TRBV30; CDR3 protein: CAWSGKDPGTDTQYF
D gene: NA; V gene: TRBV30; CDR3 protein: CAWSPTGLDYTF
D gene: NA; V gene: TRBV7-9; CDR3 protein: CASSKEGRQYEQYF
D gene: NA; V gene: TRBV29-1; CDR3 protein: CSVPLGGSGDEQYF
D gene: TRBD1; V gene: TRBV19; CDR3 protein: CASGAGTGYGYTF
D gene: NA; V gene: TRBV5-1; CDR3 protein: CASSSRLGETYEQYF
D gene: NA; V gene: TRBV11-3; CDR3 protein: CASSLRGENTEAFF
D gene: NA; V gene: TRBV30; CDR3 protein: CAWSSGGLNEKLFF
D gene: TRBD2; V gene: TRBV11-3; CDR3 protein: CASSITSGRGPDTQYF
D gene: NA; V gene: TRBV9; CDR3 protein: CASSENPTLNQETQYF
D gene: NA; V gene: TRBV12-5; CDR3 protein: CASGLRFWGENTGELFF
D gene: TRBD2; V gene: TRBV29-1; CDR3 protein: CSVAAGGETQYF
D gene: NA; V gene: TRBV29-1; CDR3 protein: CSTGKDNEQFF